Listed below are T cell receptor beta chains from one sample, sequenced in a study of cytomegalovirus exposure and HLA in healthy donors. Generated by immunoSEQ multiplex PCR, the TCRdb table keeps only in-frame clones and is missing some. Of about 330,000 clones in the sample, about 90% were seen once. The source material was PBMCs. Receptors were obtained from a woman aged 30 to 39 in good health and CMV-seropositive. Both conserved end residues are part of each CDR3. Each record gives: D gene, CDR3 length, V gene, clone size, J gene, CDR3 protein, CDR3 DNA. A D gene is named only where the DNA matches it firmly. For some rows the clone size is stated as once, few or many, or as a class when expanded; others skip it.

D: NA
length: 15
V: TRBV7-3
size: NA
J: TRBJ2-6
CDR3: CASSLTRSGANVLTF
DNA: TGTGCCAGCAGCTTAACACGTTCTGGGGCCAACGTCCTGACTTTC

D: NA
length: 13
V: TRBV5-6
size: NA
J: TRBJ2-2
CDR3: CASSLPHVGELFF
DNA: TGTGCCAGCAGCTTGCCCCACGTCGGGGAGCTGTTTTTT

D: NA
length: 12
V: TRBV19
size: NA
J: TRBJ2-1
CDR3: CASSMKRNEQFF
DNA: TGTGCCAGTAGTATGAAGCGAAATGAGCAGTTCTTC

D: TRBD2
length: 16
V: TRBV5-1
size: NA
J: TRBJ2-1
CDR3: CASSLAAPSGINEQFF
DNA: TGCGCCAGCAGCTTGGCCGCGCCTAGCGGGATTAATGAGCAGTTCTTC

D: NA
length: 17
V: TRBV19
size: NA
J: TRBJ1-6
CDR3: CASSIEGLGDNNSPLHF
DNA: TGTGCCAGTAGTATAGAAGGACTGGGGGATAATAATTCACCCCTCCACTTT

D: TRBD1
length: 16
V: TRBV27
size: NA
J: TRBJ1-1
CDR3: CASSPRKQGAGTEAFF
DNA: TGTGCCAGCAGCCCTCGTAAACAGGGGGCCGGCACTGAAGCTTTCTTT

D: TRBD1
length: 15
V: TRBV6-6
size: NA
J: TRBJ2-1
CDR3: CASSSPEDRLLGQFF
DNA: TGTGCCAGCAGTTCGCCCGAGGACAGGCTTCTCGGGCAGTTCTTC

D: NA
length: 14
V: TRBV4-2
size: NA
J: TRBJ2-1
CDR3: CASSQLGTYNEQFF
DNA: TGTGCCAGCAGCCAGTTGGGGACTTACAATGAGCAGTTCTTC

D: NA
length: 14
V: TRBV7-2
size: few
J: TRBJ1-2
CDR3: CASSLEAQAYGYTF
DNA: TGTGCCAGCAGCTTAGAGGCCCAGGCCTATGGCTACACCTTC

D: NA
length: 15
V: TRBV5-1
size: NA
J: TRBJ2-7
CDR3: CASSLGDMSSYEQYF
DNA: TGCGCCAGCAGCTTGGGCGACATGAGCTCCTACGAGCAGTACTTC

D: NA
length: 13
V: TRBV7-6
size: few
J: TRBJ2-1
CDR3: CASSLDVPGEQFF
DNA: TGTGCCAGCAGCTTAGACGTTCCGGGGGAGCAGTTCTTC

D: TRBD2
length: 18
V: TRBV9
size: NA
J: TRBJ2-2
CDR3: CASSVGLAGGKNTGELFF
DNA: TGTGCCAGCAGCGTAGGGCTAGCGGGGGGTAAAAACACCGGGGAGCTGTTTTTT

D: TRBD1
length: 17
V: TRBV18
size: NA
J: TRBJ2-7
CDR3: CASSPPRGQSETYEQYF
DNA: TGTGCCAGCTCACCACCCAGGGGACAGTCCGAGACCTACGAGCAGTACTTC

D: TRBD2
length: 16
V: TRBV28
size: NA
J: TRBJ2-3
CDR3: CASSQISGARGDTQYF
DNA: TGTGCCAGCAGTCAAATTAGCGGGGCTAGGGGGGATACGCAGTATTTT

D: NA
length: 15
V: TRBV9
size: NA
J: TRBJ1-2
CDR3: CASSVGGVQGSGYTF
DNA: TGTGCCAGCAGCGTAGGTGGAGTCCAGGGATCTGGCTACACCTTC

D: NA
length: 14
V: TRBV7-2
size: NA
J: TRBJ2-5
CDR3: CASSVIQPIETQYF
DNA: TGTGCCAGCAGCGTAATTCAACCAATAGAGACCCAGTACTTC

D: NA
length: 12
V: TRBV27
size: once
J: TRBJ2-2
CDR3: CASSFRTGELFF
DNA: TGTGCCAGCAGTTTTAGGACCGGGGAGCTGTTTTTT

D: TRBD2
length: 15
V: TRBV5-6
size: NA
J: TRBJ2-7
CDR3: CASRTSGRALYEQYF
DNA: TGTGCCAGCAGGACTAGCGGGAGGGCCCTCTACGAGCAGTACTTC

D: NA
length: 13
V: TRBV7-3
size: NA
J: TRBJ2-3
CDR3: CASSFFTTDTQYF
DNA: TGTGCCAGCAGCTTCTTTACCACAGATACGCAGTATTTT

D: TRBD1
length: 12
V: TRBV19
size: NA
J: TRBJ2-1
CDR3: CASRTGYNEQFF
DNA: TGTGCCAGTAGGACAGGGTACAATGAGCAGTTCTTC

D: NA
length: 13
V: TRBV2
size: few
J: TRBJ2-7
CDR3: CASSALEEREQYF
DNA: TGTGCCAGCAGTGCTTTAGAGGAGCGGGAGCAGTACTTC

D: TRBD1
length: 15
V: TRBV28
size: NA
J: TRBJ1-1
CDR3: CASSLLRDRGPEAFF
DNA: TGTGCCAGCAGTTTACTCCGGGACAGGGGGCCAGAAGCTTTCTTT

D: NA
length: 14
V: TRBV6-1
size: NA
J: TRBJ1-5
CDR3: CASRRQDSNQPQHF
DNA: TGTGCCAGCAGAAGACAGGATAGCAATCAGCCCCAGCATTTT

D: TRBD1
length: 14
V: TRBV19
size: NA
J: TRBJ2-7
CDR3: CASQDRDLTYEQYF
DNA: TGTGCCAGTCAAGACAGGGACCTAACCTACGAGCAGTACTTC

D: NA
length: 17
V: TRBV7-2
size: NA
J: TRBJ1-1
CDR3: CASSLDGQGWGNTEAFF
DNA: TGTGCCAGCAGCTTAGACGGCCAGGGGTGGGGGAACACTGAAGCTTTCTTT

D: TRBD2
length: 16
V: TRBV6-1
size: NA
J: TRBJ2-5
CDR3: CASSGLAGVSQETQYF
DNA: TGTGCCAGCAGTGGACTAGCGGGGGTCTCTCAAGAGACCCAGTACTTC

D: NA
length: 13
V: TRBV7-2
size: NA
J: TRBJ1-5
CDR3: CASSLDSNQPQHF
DNA: TGTGCCAGCAGCTTAGATAGCAATCAGCCCCAGCATTTT

D: NA
length: 16
V: TRBV9
size: NA
J: TRBJ2-3
CDR3: CASSAPGRWGTDTQYF
DNA: TGTGCCAGCAGCGCCCCAGGGCGATGGGGCACAGATACGCAGTATTTT